The present T cell receptor (beta chain) was sequenced within a study of T cell responses to AZD1222 COVID-19 vaccine. Points from the study as a whole: Only a handful of AZD1222 recipients were seropositive at baseline. A reported finding is that nearly half of spike-specific TCRs target unmutated variant regions. Repertoire sampling occurred only after the peak T cell response.

In the case of this clone: No antigen is known for it.

V shed 3 bases and J 0 bases; nucleotides not matched to a gene: 8. CDR1 is SGHNT, CDR2 YYREEE, per germline (reference sequence). This CDR3 contains 16 residues. Sequencing was performed with immunoSEQ multiplex PCR; in TCRdb, only in-frame clones are kept and a portion is missing. Of tens of thousands of clones listed, more than 70% are singletons. This receptor was obtained from an adult in good health. The specimen was peripheral blood, collected on day 0 of AZD1222 vaccination. The rearrangement links TRBV5-4 to TRBJ2-5, with 7 positions matching TRBD1. The CDR3, as DNA: TGTGCCAGCAGCTATTACGGGACAGCTGACCAAGAGACCCAGTACTTC. Amino acid sequence: CASSYYGTADQETQYF.